This TCR beta chain was found in a study of T cells in Graves' hyperthyroidism and ophthalmopathy. Study results and caveats: Ophthalmopathy was model-predicted a median about 6.7 months pre-onset. Clonotypes that were expanded in thyroid above 0.001 mostly appeared in blood too.

About this clonotype itself: Antigen unknown.

RNA transcripts provided the source from which TCR beta CDR3 regions were amplified. Carried out on the TCR CDR3, a first-round RT-PCR used the HTBI primer set. TCRdb used MiXCR to reprocess the multiplex PCR reads, holding one entry per CDR3 protein. In the table there are 500,000 to 800,000 distinct CDR3 sequences, roughly 15% of which are singletons. The sequence derives from a woman aged 50 to 60 with Graves' ophthalmopathy. Sequenced material: blood.

The CDR3 coding sequence is TGCGCCAGCAGCCTTACCGGGACACCGGGTACTGAAGCTTTCTTT. Its protein product is CASSLTGTPGTEAFF. This chain uses TRBV5-1 with TRBJ1-1, with a possible D match to TRBD1 (6 bases). Germline V gives CDR1 SGHRS, CDR2 YFSETQ. CDR3 length equals 15 residues. Trimming took 4 bases from V and 5 from J, leaving 18 bases between them.